A selection of T cell receptor beta chains follows, all from one sample in a study of breast tumors, draining lymph nodes, adjacent tissues. One entry per CDR3 protein, called by TCRdb with MiXCR from the multiplex PCR reads. Found here are 250,000 or so distinct CDR3 sequences, around 31% of them singletons; the top ten hold 1.1%. Material: axillary lymph node tissue. The receptors shown here come from a female donor with breast cancer. Some clones in this sample may be carry-over from other donors' samples. Both conserved end residues are part of each CDR3. The order of the fields is D gene, V gene, clone size, J gene, CDR3 DNA, CDR3 protein. D genes are given only for firm matches. The size field is filled for only some rows; it gives once, few, many or a size class.

>.|TRBV13|many|TRBJ2-7
TGTGCCACTTCCAGCGCTAGCTCCTACGAGCAGTACTTC
CATSSASSYEQYF
>TRBD1|TRBV19|many|TRBJ2-7
TGTGCCAGTAGTAGGGGGACAGGGCCCTACGAGCAGTACTTC
CASSRGTGPYEQYF
>.|TRBV20-1|many|TRBJ2-5
TGCAGTGCTAGAGCCCAGGGTTACATTGAGACCCAGTACTTC
CSARAQGYIETQYF
>TRBD2|TRBV30|few|TRBJ2-2
TGTGCCTGGAGTCGGGGGGTGAACACCGGGGAGCTGTTTTTT
CAWSRGVNTGELFF
>TRBD2|TRBV12-5|.|TRBJ2-2
TGTGCCAGCGAACGCGAGAGGACTAGCGGGAGGAGGCTTTTT
CASERERTSGRRLF
>.|TRBV20-1|many|TRBJ2-7
TGCAGTGGACAGGGAGGTTTCGAGCAGTACTTC
CSGQGGFEQYF
>.|TRBV7-9|many|TRBJ2-2
TGTGCCAGCAGCCCCCACACCGGGGAGCTGTTTTTT
CASSPHTGELFF
>TRBD1|TRBV6-1|.|TRBJ1-5
TGTGCCAGCAGCCCTGACAGGGGACTAAATCAGCCCCAGCATTTT
CASSPDRGLNQPQHF
>.|TRBV19|many|TRBJ1-5
TGTGCCAGTAGTACGGACGGGGGGGTGCGCAATCAGCCCCAGCATTTT
CASSTDGGVRNQPQHF
>TRBD2|TRBV5-5|.|TRBJ2-7
TGTGCCAGCAGCTTGTCCCCTACTGGGCTAGCGGGGAAGGTGCAGTACTTC
CASSLSPTGLAGKVQYF
>.|TRBV7-9|many|TRBJ1-3
TGTGCCAGCAGCTTACCCGGGACGCCAGGAAACACCATATATTTT
CASSLPGTPGNTIYF
>.|TRBV10-3|once|TRBJ1-2
TGTGGGATCAGTGAGTCAGGCTTAACCTATGGCTACACCTTC
CGISESGLTYGYTF
>.|TRBV7-9|few|TRBJ1-1
TGTGCCAGCAGCCCAAGCAAAACCGGACAGACGAACACTGAAGCTTTCTTT
CASSPSKTGQTNTEAFF
>TRBD1|TRBV4-1|many|TRBJ1-5
TGCGCCAGCAGCCAACAAGACGGGACAGGGGGTACTAGCAATCAGCCCCAGCATTTT
CASSQQDGTGGTSNQPQHF
>TRBD2|TRBV11-2|.|TRBJ2-1
TGTGCCAGCAGGCGCATAGCGGGAGCCTACAATGAGCAGTTCTTC
CASRRIAGAYNEQFF
>TRBD1|TRBV11-3|many|TRBJ2-7
TGTGCCAGCAGCTTATCATTACAGGGGGCTGCCGAGCAGTACTTC
CASSLSLQGAAEQYF
>TRBD1|TRBV10-3|.|TRBJ2-5
TGTGCCATTAGTGAGGACCCCCAAGCTTGGGGACAGGGGACCCAGTACTTC
CAISEDPQAWGQGTQYF
>TRBD1|TRBV19|many|TRBJ1-2
TGTGCCAGTATCGTCCAGGCCACAGGGGGCTATGGCTACACCTTC
CASIVQATGGYGYTF
>TRBD2|TRBV11-3|many|TRBJ2-7
TGTGCCAGCAGACCCGGGACTAGCCACGAGCAGTACTTC
CASRPGTSHEQYF
>.|TRBV12-3/TRBV12-4|many|TRBJ2-1
TGTGCCAGCAGTTTACACAGCGCCGCCTACAATGAGCAGTTCTTC
CASSLHSAAYNEQFF
>.|TRBV20-1|many|TRBJ2-1
TGCAGTGCTAGAGAGGGTTTGGGGCTACCTTACAATGAGCAGTTCTTC
CSAREGLGLPYNEQFF
>.|TRBV28|.|TRBJ2-1
TGTGCCAGCAGACGTATAGGCGGGACAGCAGTCTACAATGAGCAGTTCTTC
CASRRIGGTAVYNEQFF
>.|TRBV6-1|few|TRBJ2-7
TGTGCCAGCAGGGACTCCGGGACCTCCCCCTACGAGCAGTACTTC
CASRDSGTSPYEQYF
>.|TRBV20-1|many|TRBJ2-3
TGCAGTGCCACCCGACCAGACACAGATACGCAGTATTTT
CSATRPDTDTQYF
>.|TRBV7-8|many|TRBJ2-1
TGTGCCAGCAGCTTAGCTAGGAACAATGAGCAGTTCTTC
CASSLARNNEQFF
>.|TRBV12-3/TRBV12-4|many|TRBJ1-2
TGTGCCAGCAGTTGGGACGGAATTAATGGCTACACCTTC
CASSWDGINGYTF
>TRBD2|TRBV7-2|many|TRBJ2-1
TGTGCCAGCAGCCGCTTAGCGGGAGAGGGCAATGAGCAGTTCTTC
CASSRLAGEGNEQFF
>TRBD1|TRBV6-4|once|TRBJ2-5
TGTGCCAGCAGTCCCGCGACAGGGAGAACGGAGACCCAGTACTTC
CASSPATGRTETQYF
>.|TRBV15|many|TRBJ1-2
TGTGCCACCAGCAGAGATGTGGGGGGGGGCTACACCTTC
CATSRDVGGGYTF
>.|TRBV5-1|many|TRBJ2-2
TGCGCCAGCAGCTTGAGGACTACGCGACGCACCGGGGAGCTGTTTTTT
CASSLRTTRRTGELFF
>.|TRBV20-1|.|TRBJ1-4
TGCAGTGTTGTACAGCCTGAAAAACTGTTTTTT
CSVVQPEKLFF
>.|TRBV11-2|many|TRBJ2-7
TGTGCCAGCAGCTTAAGCAGGGCACCTGCCTACGAGCAGTACTTC
CASSLSRAPAYEQYF
>.|TRBV12-3/TRBV12-4|many|TRBJ1-6
TGTGCCAGCAGTTTAGGGGGGGCACACAATTCACCCCTCCACTTT
CASSLGGAHNSPLHF
>.|TRBV6-2/TRBV6-3|few|TRBJ1-3
TGTGCCAGCAGTCACGCGGGGGGGCGAAGAAACACCATATATTTT
CASSHAGGRRNTIYF
>TRBD2|TRBV29-1|many|TRBJ2-1
TGCAGCGTTGAATCCCCGCGGGAGGGACGTTACAATGAGCAGTTCTTC
CSVESPREGRYNEQFF
>.|TRBV5-6|many|TRBJ1-3
TGTGCCAGCAGCTTGGACAGCTACTCTGGAAACACCATATATTTT
CASSLDSYSGNTIYF
>.|TRBV30|.|TRBJ1-2
TGTGCCTGGAGTGTACTGTCGGGGGCTGACTATGGCTACACCTTC
CAWSVLSGADYGYTF
>.|TRBV28|.|TRBJ2-5
TGTGCCAGCAGTCAAGGGCCTGAGACCCAGTACTTC
CASSQGPETQYF
>.|TRBV4-1|many|TRBJ2-1
TGCGCCAGCAGCCAACTCGGCCGGACTACGCACAATGAGCAGTTCTTC
CASSQLGRTTHNEQFF
>TRBD1|TRBV6-5|many|TRBJ1-5
TGTGCCAGCAGTCCGGGACAGGGTCGTAGACATCAGCCCCAGCATTTT
CASSPGQGRRHQPQHF
>.|TRBV29-1|.|TRBJ1-5
TGCAGCGTTGAAGACGTGGGACTAGCGGGAGAGGGGCAGCCCCAGCATTTT
CSVEDVGLAGEGQPQHF
>.|TRBV7-8|many|TRBJ2-7
TGTGCCAGCAGCTTAGCTCGTACAGGGGAGCAGTACTTC
CASSLARTGEQYF
>.|TRBV20-1|.|TRBJ2-5
TGCAGTGCTAGTGGTTTTGGGCAGGACCAAGAGACCCAGTACTTC
CSASGFGQDQETQYF
>.|TRBV27|few|TRBJ2-5
TGTGCCAGCAGTGACAACTACCAAGAGACCCAGTACTTC
CASSDNYQETQYF
>.|TRBV19|.|TRBJ1-6
TGTGCCAGTAGTGCCGCTTCCGGGACAATGGGGTCACCCCTCCACTTT
CASSAASGTMGSPLHF
>TRBD1|TRBV5-5|.|TRBJ1-1
TGTGCCAGCATACTGGCTCCCGACAGGGGTACTGAAGCTTTCTTT
CASILAPDRGTEAFF
>.|TRBV14|many|TRBJ2-7
TGTGCCAGCAGCCAAGTGGGGGACGAGCAGTACTTC
CASSQVGDEQYF
>.|TRBV9|many|TRBJ2-6
TGTGCCAGCAGCCTCGACCTCTCTGGGGCCAACGTCCTGACTTTC
CASSLDLSGANVLTF
>.|TRBV20-1|many|TRBJ1-6
TGCAGTGCTATAAACGGTGCCTCACCCCTCCACTTT
CSAINGASPLHF
>.|TRBV20-1|many|TRBJ2-5
TGCAGACCAAAAATGCGGGTCCAAGAGACCCAGTACTTC
CRPKMRVQETQYF
>.|TRBV29-1|.|TRBJ2-1
TGCAGCAGTTACTTAGGAGACAATGAGCAGTTCTTC
CSSYLGDNEQFF
>.|TRBV27|many|TRBJ2-5
TGTGCCAGCAGTTTAACGCAGCGCCAAGAGACCCAGTACTTC
CASSLTQRQETQYF
>.|TRBV15|few|TRBJ2-6
TGTGCCACCAGCAGAGATGGTTTGGGGCACAACGTCCTGACTTTC
CATSRDGLGHNVLTF
>TRBD1|TRBV19|many|TRBJ1-4
TGTGCCAGTAGCGCCTCTCCGGGACAGTTATCTCGCGAACTGTTTTTT
CASSASPGQLSRELFF
>TRBD2|TRBV20-1|many|TRBJ2-3
TGCAGTGCTAGGACTAGCGGGATCACAGATACGCAGTATTTT
CSARTSGITDTQYF
>TRBD2|TRBV7-2|once|TRBJ2-7
TGTGCCAGCAGCCCATGCGGGAGCTCTTCCGAGCTGTACTTC
CASSPCGSSSELYF
>.|TRBV4-3|many|TRBJ2-1
TGCGCCAGCAGCCAAGATGCGACTGGACAGTCGAATGAGCAGTTCTTC
CASSQDATGQSNEQFF
>TRBD2|TRBV2|many|TRBJ2-5
TGTGCCAGCAGTGAAGTCGGTAGCGGGAGTGAGACCCAGTACTTC
CASSEVGSGSETQYF
>TRBD2|TRBV6-2/TRBV6-3|few|TRBJ2-1
TGTGCCAGCAGAGCGGGAGCCCGGGATGAGCAGTTCTTC
CASRAGARDEQFF